A selection of T cell receptor beta chains follows, all from one sample in a study of OX40 agonist ivuxolimab in advanced cancers. Method: immunoSEQ multiplex PCR; TCRdb's copy keeps in-frame clones and lacks some. In the table there are some 87,000 clones, 80% to 95% of which are singletons. The sequencing here drew on CD4+ or CD8+ T cells sorted from blood, taken in a trial of the OX40 agonist ivuxolimab. These receptors originate from an adult with an advanced solid tumor such as melanoma, head and neck, liver or kidney cancer. CDR3s include the opening cysteine and the closing phenylalanine or tryptophan. A D gene is named only where the DNA matches it firmly. Size is stated for part of the rows, as once, few or many counts, or as a class when the clone is expanded.

V gene: TRBV27; D gene: TRBD2; J gene: TRBJ2-5; clone size: -; CDR3 DNA: TGTGCCAGCTGGAAGGCTAGCGGGAGAGAGACCCAGTACTTC; CDR3 protein: CASWKASGRETQYF
V gene: TRBV7-2; D gene: -; J gene: TRBJ2-2; clone size: once; CDR3 DNA: TGTGCCAGCAGCTTAAGGTCTGTGGAGACCGGGGAGCTGTTTTTT; CDR3 protein: CASSLRSVETGELFF
V gene: TRBV6-1; D gene: -; J gene: TRBJ2-7; clone size: -; CDR3 DNA: TGTGCCACCCAGGGCCTGGGTTCCTACGAGCAGTACTTC; CDR3 protein: CATQGLGSYEQYF
V gene: TRBV28; D gene: TRBD1; J gene: TRBJ1-4; clone size: -; CDR3 DNA: TGTGCCAGCAGTCTCCGGGACAGGGGAGGAAAACTGTTTTTT; CDR3 protein: CASSLRDRGGKLFF
V gene: TRBV10-3; D gene: -; J gene: TRBJ1-2; clone size: few; CDR3 DNA: TGTGCCATCAGTGTACAGACCGCTAACTATGGCTACACCTTC; CDR3 protein: CAISVQTANYGYTF
V gene: TRBV7-2; D gene: TRBD1; J gene: TRBJ1-4; clone size: -; CDR3 DNA: TGTGCCAGCAGCTTAGGGGACAGGGCGCGAGAAAAACTGTTTTTT; CDR3 protein: CASSLGDRAREKLFF
V gene: TRBV5-1; D gene: TRBD1; J gene: TRBJ2-7; clone size: -; CDR3 DNA: TGCGCCAGCAGCTCGGGACAGGGTAGCGAGCAGTACTTC; CDR3 protein: CASSSGQGSEQYF
V gene: TRBV6-5; D gene: TRBD2; J gene: TRBJ2-7; clone size: -; CDR3 DNA: TGTGCCAGCAGTTACTCGATGGGAGCGGGGAAACGTGGGTCGTACTTC; CDR3 protein: CASSYSMGAGKRGSYF
V gene: TRBV28; D gene: TRBD1; J gene: TRBJ1-1; clone size: -; CDR3 DNA: TGTGCCAGCAGCCCCGGGAGGAGGGGGCGGCTCACTGAAGCTTTCTTT; CDR3 protein: CASSPGRRGRLTEAFF
V gene: TRBV7-2; D gene: -; J gene: TRBJ2-7; clone size: -; CDR3 DNA: TGTGCCAGCAGCTTAGCGCCTTTGCACGAGCAGTACTTC; CDR3 protein: CASSLAPLHEQYF
V gene: TRBV7-2; D gene: -; J gene: TRBJ1-5; clone size: -; CDR3 DNA: TGTGCCAGCAGCTTAGGAATTCGGCAGGGGATGGGTCAGCCCCAGCATTTT; CDR3 protein: CASSLGIRQGMGQPQHF
V gene: TRBV4-3; D gene: -; J gene: TRBJ1-3; clone size: -; CDR3 DNA: TGCGCCAGCAGCCTAGCGTATTACAGCGACTCTGGAAACACCATATATTTT; CDR3 protein: CASSLAYYSDSGNTIYF
V gene: TRBV7-3; D gene: TRBD2; J gene: TRBJ2-7; clone size: -; CDR3 DNA: TGTGCCAGCAGCTCCTCGGGTAGCGGGAGCGACGAGCAGTACTTC; CDR3 protein: CASSSSGSGSDEQYF
V gene: TRBV11-3; D gene: -; J gene: TRBJ2-7; clone size: -; CDR3 DNA: TGTGCCAGCAGCCAAACGTGGCCAGGGGACTACGAGCAGTACTTC; CDR3 protein: CASSQTWPGDYEQYF
V gene: TRBV7-3; D gene: -; J gene: TRBJ2-7; clone size: -; CDR3 DNA: TGTGCCAGCAGCTTTTCCCACGGATGGGCCTCCGAGCAGTACTTC; CDR3 protein: CASSFSHGWASEQYF
V gene: TRBV12-5; D gene: -; J gene: TRBJ2-1; clone size: -; CDR3 DNA: TGTGCTAGTGGCTTTAATGAGCAGTTCTTC; CDR3 protein: CASGFNEQFF
V gene: TRBV29-1; D gene: TRBD2; J gene: TRBJ2-7; clone size: -; CDR3 DNA: TGCAGCGCCGACGGGGAGGGACCCTACGAGCAGTACTTC; CDR3 protein: CSADGEGPYEQYF
V gene: TRBV11-2; D gene: -; J gene: TRBJ2-7; clone size: -; CDR3 DNA: TGTGCCAGCAGGGGGAGTGTGAGATTCCCAATCGCCGAGCAGTACTTC; CDR3 protein: CASRGSVRFPIAEQYF
V gene: TRBV5-1; D gene: -; J gene: TRBJ1-5; clone size: -; CDR3 DNA: TGCGCCAGCAGCTTGGGGGGTAGCAATCAGCCCCAGCATTTT; CDR3 protein: CASSLGGSNQPQHF
V gene: TRBV11-2; D gene: -; J gene: TRBJ2-7; clone size: -; CDR3 DNA: TGTGCCAGCAGCAGGGTGGAGTACGAGCAGTACTTC; CDR3 protein: CASSRVEYEQYF
V gene: TRBV6-5; D gene: -; J gene: TRBJ1-2; clone size: -; CDR3 DNA: TGTGCCAGCAGTTACTCTTGGCAGGACTATGGCTACACCTTC; CDR3 protein: CASSYSWQDYGYTF
V gene: TRBV19; D gene: -; J gene: TRBJ2-5; clone size: -; CDR3 DNA: TGTGCCAGTAGTCCCCTCCCTGGGGGCCTAGAGACCCAGTACTTC; CDR3 protein: CASSPLPGGLETQYF
V gene: TRBV5-4; D gene: TRBD2; J gene: TRBJ2-7; clone size: -; CDR3 DNA: TGTGCCAGCAGCGATCACTCTAGCGGGAGTTACTACGAGCAGTACTTC; CDR3 protein: CASSDHSSGSYYEQYF
V gene: TRBV11-3; D gene: TRBD1; J gene: TRBJ2-6; clone size: -; CDR3 DNA: TGTGCCAGCAGCTTAATCAGGGGGCCCTCTGGGGCCAACGTCCTGACTTTC; CDR3 protein: CASSLIRGPSGANVLTF
V gene: TRBV19; D gene: -; J gene: TRBJ1-1; clone size: few; CDR3 DNA: TGTGCCAGTAGTATTAGGGGGAGCCGATTCAACACTGAAGCTTTCTTT; CDR3 protein: CASSIRGSRFNTEAFF
V gene: TRBV18; D gene: TRBD1; J gene: TRBJ2-1; clone size: -; CDR3 DNA: TGTGCCAGCTCCCTTAGGACAGGGACAGCAAATGAGCAGTTCTTC; CDR3 protein: CASSLRTGTANEQFF
V gene: TRBV2; D gene: TRBD1; J gene: TRBJ2-5; clone size: -; CDR3 DNA: TGTGCCAGCAAACGGGACAGACACAAAGAGACCCAGTACTTC; CDR3 protein: CASKRDRHKETQYF
V gene: TRBV9; D gene: TRBD2; J gene: TRBJ2-3; clone size: -; CDR3 DNA: TGTGCCAGCAGCGTAGAGACGACTAGCACTGCGCAGTATTTT; CDR3 protein: CASSVETTSTAQYF
V gene: TRBV28; D gene: -; J gene: TRBJ1-5; clone size: -; CDR3 DNA: TGTGCCAGCAGCCAGTTAGGGCGGAGCAATCAGCCCCAGCATTTT; CDR3 protein: CASSQLGRSNQPQHF
V gene: TRBV6-5; D gene: -; J gene: TRBJ1-5; clone size: -; CDR3 DNA: TGTGCCAGCAGTTACAGGCGCAATCAGCCCCAGCATTTT; CDR3 protein: CASSYRRNQPQHF
V gene: TRBV7-2; D gene: -; J gene: TRBJ1-1; clone size: -; CDR3 DNA: TGTGCCAGCAGCTTAGCCCGGATTGAATGGTCGTTGGGAGCTTTCTTT; CDR3 protein: CASSLARIEWSLGAFF
V gene: TRBV6-6; D gene: -; J gene: TRBJ1-1; clone size: -; CDR3 DNA: TGTGCCAGCAGTCCCAGTATCAACTTCGGAGCTTTCTTT; CDR3 protein: CASSPSINFGAFF
V gene: TRBV5-4; D gene: TRBD2; J gene: TRBJ2-7; clone size: -; CDR3 DNA: TGTGCCAGCAGCTTCGGGCTAGCGGGAGACGGGTACGAGCAGTACTTC; CDR3 protein: CASSFGLAGDGYEQYF
V gene: TRBV18; D gene: -; J gene: TRBJ2-7; clone size: -; CDR3 DNA: TGTGCCAGCTCACCGGCCGGGCATACCGTGGGTTACGAGCAGTACTTC; CDR3 protein: CASSPAGHTVGYEQYF
V gene: TRBV5-6; D gene: -; J gene: TRBJ1-2; clone size: -; CDR3 DNA: TGTGCCAGCAGCTTGGATCGGGGAGCCTATGGCTACACCTTC; CDR3 protein: CASSLDRGAYGYTF
V gene: TRBV5-1; D gene: TRBD2; J gene: TRBJ2-1; clone size: once; CDR3 DNA: TGCGCCAGCAGCTTGGCCCGTGGGGTTCTAGCGGGAGGTCAGGTCGATGAGCAGTTCTTC; CDR3 protein: CASSLARGVLAGGQVDEQFF
V gene: TRBV5-1; D gene: TRBD1; J gene: TRBJ2-5; clone size: -; CDR3 DNA: TGCGCCAGCAGCCTGGGACAGGGGGCAGATGAGACCCAGTACTTC; CDR3 protein: CASSLGQGADETQYF
V gene: TRBV7-9; D gene: -; J gene: TRBJ1-2; clone size: -; CDR3 DNA: TGTGCCAGCAGCTTGGACGGGGGCTATGGCTACACCTTC; CDR3 protein: CASSLDGGYGYTF
V gene: TRBV5-1; D gene: TRBD1; J gene: TRBJ1-3; clone size: -; CDR3 DNA: TGCGCCAGCAGCCAAGACAGGGGAATGGCTGGAAACACCATATATTTT; CDR3 protein: CASSQDRGMAGNTIYF
V gene: TRBV5-1; D gene: TRBD2; J gene: TRBJ2-2; clone size: -; CDR3 DNA: TGCGCCAGCAGAAAGACTAGCGAGATTGACGGGGAGCTGTTTTTT; CDR3 protein: CASRKTSEIDGELFF
V gene: TRBV5-1; D gene: TRBD2; J gene: TRBJ2-5; clone size: -; CDR3 DNA: TGCGCCAGCAGCTTGGCTAGCGGATCCCAAGAGACCCAGTACTTC; CDR3 protein: CASSLASGSQETQYF
V gene: TRBV7-9; D gene: TRBD1; J gene: TRBJ1-1; clone size: -; CDR3 DNA: TGTGCCAGCAGCTTTGGAGGGGGCGCTACCGGGACTGAAGCTTTCTTT; CDR3 protein: CASSFGGGATGTEAFF
V gene: TRBV5-1; D gene: -; J gene: TRBJ2-3; clone size: -; CDR3 DNA: TGCGCCAGCAGCTTGAACGGTGATACGCAGTATTTT; CDR3 protein: CASSLNGDTQYF
V gene: TRBV7-2; D gene: -; J gene: TRBJ2-7; clone size: -; CDR3 DNA: TGTGCCAGCAGCCCGGCCTACGAGCAGTACTTC; CDR3 protein: CASSPAYEQYF
V gene: TRBV4-1; D gene: TRBD1; J gene: TRBJ1-1; clone size: medium-sized; CDR3 DNA: TGCGCCAGCAGCCAAGCGTACAGGGGAAGGACTGAAGCTTTCTTT; CDR3 protein: CASSQAYRGRTEAFF
V gene: TRBV9; D gene: -; J gene: TRBJ1-1; clone size: -; CDR3 DNA: TGTGCCAGCAGCGTAGAGGGGCACCGTGAAGCTTTCTTT; CDR3 protein: CASSVEGHREAFF
V gene: TRBV6-5; D gene: -; J gene: TRBJ2-3; clone size: once; CDR3 DNA: TGTGCCAGCAGCCGGGCGACCCGGCGCACAGATACGCAGTATTTT; CDR3 protein: CASSRATRRTDTQYF
V gene: TRBV7-2; D gene: TRBD2; J gene: TRBJ2-3; clone size: -; CDR3 DNA: TGTGCCAGCAGCTTGGGCGGGAGCCGGCGCATTTCGGATACGCAGTATTTT; CDR3 protein: CASSLGGSRRISDTQYF
V gene: TRBV7-9; D gene: -; J gene: TRBJ1-2; clone size: -; CDR3 DNA: TGTGCCAGCAGCTTAGAGACAGACTACTATGGCTACACCTTC; CDR3 protein: CASSLETDYYGYTF
V gene: TRBV4-1; D gene: TRBD1; J gene: TRBJ1-2; clone size: -; CDR3 DNA: TGCGCCAGCAGCCAAGGACAGGGGGCAGACTATGGCTACACCTTC; CDR3 protein: CASSQGQGADYGYTF
V gene: TRBV5-5; D gene: TRBD1; J gene: TRBJ1-5; clone size: -; CDR3 DNA: TGTGCCAGCAGCTTCAACCCTTCCCGGGACAGGAATCAGCCCCAGCATTTT; CDR3 protein: CASSFNPSRDRNQPQHF
V gene: TRBV9; D gene: TRBD1; J gene: TRBJ2-6; clone size: -; CDR3 DNA: TGTGCCAGCAGCTCCCCGACAGGGGGAACCTTTTCGGGGGCCAACGTCCTGACTTTC; CDR3 protein: CASSSPTGGTFSGANVLTF
V gene: TRBV6-5; D gene: TRBD2; J gene: TRBJ2-3; clone size: -; CDR3 DNA: TGTGCCAGCATGGGACTAGCGGGAAGGGGAGATACGCAGTATTTT; CDR3 protein: CASMGLAGRGDTQYF
V gene: TRBV6-6; D gene: -; J gene: TRBJ2-3; clone size: -; CDR3 DNA: TGTGCCAGCAGCCGATCAGGAGCGGTACGCACAGATACGCAGTATTTT; CDR3 protein: CASSRSGAVRTDTQYF
V gene: TRBV11-3; D gene: -; J gene: TRBJ2-7; clone size: once; CDR3 DNA: TGTGCCAGCAGCTTAGGCCAGAACTACGAGCAGTACTTC; CDR3 protein: CASSLGQNYEQYF
V gene: TRBV5-4; D gene: TRBD2; J gene: TRBJ2-5; clone size: -; CDR3 DNA: TGTGCCAGCAGCTCCCCTATAGCGGGAGGGCGGGAGACCCAGTACTTC; CDR3 protein: CASSSPIAGGRETQYF
V gene: TRBV7-9; D gene: -; J gene: TRBJ1-5; clone size: -; CDR3 DNA: TGTGCCAGCAGCTGGGGAGGCAATCAGCCCCAGCATTTT; CDR3 protein: CASSWGGNQPQHF
V gene: TRBV5-6; D gene: -; J gene: TRBJ2-7; clone size: -; CDR3 DNA: TGTGCCAGCAGCTTTTCCTACGAGCAGTACTTC; CDR3 protein: CASSFSYEQYF
V gene: TRBV28; D gene: -; J gene: TRBJ1-4; clone size: -; CDR3 DNA: TGTGCCAGCAGGAATCACCGCCGGCTGTCTAATGAAAAACTGTTTTTT; CDR3 protein: CASRNHRRLSNEKLFF